This T cell receptor beta chain was recovered during a study of radiotherapy plus CTLA-4 blockade in lung cancer. Data came from immunoSEQ multiplex PCR; TCRdb stores just in-frame clones and leaves some out. The repertoire holds about 82,000 clones, with approximately 75% as singletons. The TCR comes from a human donor with non-small cell lung cancer that progressed on radiotherapy plus ipilimumab. The specimen was peripheral blood, collected from a patient treated with radiotherapy plus ipilimumab.

The CDR3 region is CASRGGGQGSDGYTF. The CDR3, as DNA: TGTGCCAGCAGGGGGGGTGGACAGGGATCGGATGGCTACACCTTC. The chain joins TRBV6-1 to TRBJ1-2; 8 bases are shared with TRBD1. The trim removed 6 bases at V and 6 bases at J, leaving 12 bases unmatched. CDR3 length: 15 residues. CDR1 and CDR2 (germline): MNHNS, SASEGT.